Listed here are 12 T cell receptor beta chains from one sample, sequenced in a study of cytomegalovirus exposure and HLA in healthy donors. PCR used 60 Vbeta primers and 13 Jbeta primers. Sequenced by immunoSEQ multiplex PCR; TCRdb stores in-frame clones only, minus some. In the table there are approximately 160,000 clones, 75% of which are singletons. Sequencing was done on a sample of PBMCs. Every receptor here comes from a woman aged 50 to 65 in good health and CMV-seropositive.

The rearrangement links TRBV25-1 to TRBJ2-1; 8 bases line up with TRBD2. Germline CDR1 reads MGHDK; CDR2 reads SYGVNS. Losses at the gene ends were 3 bases for V and 9 bases for J; bases not matched to a gene: 19. The CDR3 consists of 18 residues. For the CDR3, the DNA is TGTGCCAGCAGTGAGAACAAACTAGCGGTGGGGGCCCTTACTGAGCAGTTCTTC. Translated, it gives CASSENKLAVGALTEQFF.

The V and J genes are TRBV15 and TRBJ1-1; 7 bases line up with TRBD1. This CDR3 is built from 15 residues. With 3 bases clipped from V and 1 base from J, the junction kept 5 bases outside the gene matches. Germline V CDR1 and CDR2: LNHNV, YYDKDF (reference sequence). As DNA, the CDR3 is TGTGCCACCAGCAGCTGGGGACAGCAGAACACTGAAGCTTTCTTT. This translates into CATSSWGQQNTEAFF.

This chain links TRBV5-1 with TRBJ2-2; 7 nucleotides agree with TRBD1. Trimming at V came to 0 bases and at J to 5 bases, leaving 7 bases not matched to a gene. This CDR3 contains 16 residues. CDR1 and CDR2 (germline): SGHRS, YFSETQ. DNA for the CDR3: TGCGCCAGCAGCTTGGACAGGGGCCCAATTACCGGGGAGCTGTTTTTT. Protein sequence: CASSLDRGPITGELFF. The full variable domain, completed using reference TRBV5-1 and TRBJ2-2, is KAGVTQTPRYLIKTRGQQVTLSCSPISGHRSVSWYQQTPGQGLQFLFEYFSETQRNKGNFPGRFSGRQFSNSRSEMNVSTLELGDSALYLCASSLDRGPITGELFFGEGSRLTVL.

This clone was recorded only once. The chain carries TRBV6-5 and TRBJ1-2, with a tentative D call TRBD1 (5 bases). Trimming shortened V by 5 bases and J by 3 bases, and 16 bases separated the two germline ends. CDR1 is MNHEY and CDR2 is SVGAGI in the germline V gene. The CDR3 runs 15 residues. The CDR3 is CASSRSGPSDYGYTF. As DNA, the CDR3 is TGTGCCAGCAGTAGATCAGGGCCCTCTGACTATGGCTACACCTTC.

Worth noting for this clone: One end of the junction does not line up with germline, which may come from a read error. This CDR3 is also generated by other DNA sequences in the sample. This chain uses TRBV29-1 with TRBJ2-1, with D perhaps TRBD1 (8 bases). Germline CDR1 SQVTM, CDR2 ANQGSEA. This CDR3 spans 13 amino acids. The CDR3 protein is CSGTGGVYNEQFF. As DNA, the CDR3 is TGCAGCGGAACAGGGGGGGTATACAACGAGCAGTTCTTC.

In its sample, this clone was seen a few times. The chain recombines TRBV9 with TRBJ2-3, with TRBD2 identical over 8 bases. This CDR3 spans 22 amino acids. The V gene's germline CDR1 is SGDLS and CDR2 YYNGEE. Germline trimming cut 3 bases from V and 2 bases from J; bases unmatched to any gene: 26. The CDR3 spells CASSDSSLFQAGEYLYTDTQYF. CDR3 nucleotide sequence: TGTGCCAGCAGCGATAGTAGTTTATTCCAAGCGGGGGAATATCTATACACAGATACGCAGTATTTT.

This clone has more than one count but fewer than ten. The V gene is TRBV6-6, the J gene TRBJ1-3; D unresolved. CDR1 and CDR2 (germline): MNHNY, SVGAGI (reference sequence). The CDR3 runs to 16 residues. V lost 6 bases and J 0 bases, leaving 15 bases between the germline ends. In DNA, the CDR3 is TGTGCCAGCAGCCGGATGGGCACCACCTCTGGAAACACCATATATTTT. Translated: CASSRMGTTSGNTIYF.

The chain has TRBV11-2 and TRBJ1-1; D call uncertain. This CDR3 contains 16 residues. V dropped 5 bases and J dropped 1 base, with 17 bases sitting between them. Per the germline V gene, CDR1 is SGHAT and CDR2 is FQNNGV. CDR3 DNA sequence: TGTGCCAGCAGCCCGGACCGGCCTGGAGGGAACACTGAAGCTTTCTTT. Its translation: CASSPDRPGGNTEAFF.

This clone occurred once. The chain uses TRBV27 and TRBJ2-1; D may be TRBD1 (5 bases). Trimming left V 0 bases short and J 7 bases short, with 16 bases between. CDR3 length: 16 amino acids. CDR1 and CDR2 (germline): MNHEY, SMNVEV (reference sequence). The CDR3 region is CASSLSWGHRGNEQFF. As DNA, the CDR3 is TGTGCCAGCAGTTTATCATGGGGCCACCGAGGTAATGAGCAGTTCTTC.

The V and J genes are TRBV12-5 and TRBJ2-3; perhaps TRBD1 as D (6 bases). Germline lookup yields CDR1 LGHNT and CDR2 FRNRAP. V was pared by 7 bases and J by 2 bases, with 13 bases between. CDR3 length: 14 amino acids. The CDR3 region is CASVRGGLTDTQYF. DNA for the CDR3: TGTGCTAGTGTCCGAGGGGGTCTCACAGATACGCAGTATTTT. The whole variable domain, filled in from reference TRBV12-5 and TRBJ2-3, reads DARVTQTPRHKVTEMGQEVTMRCQPILGHNTVFWYRQTMMQGLELLAYFRNRAPLDDSGMPKDRFSAEMPDATLATLKIQPSEPRDSAVYFCASVRGGLTDTQYFGPGTRLTVL.

This clone showed up just a few times. The V gene is TRBV7-8, the J gene TRBJ2-5; 9 bases are a match to TRBD1. CDR1 and CDR2 (germline): SGHVS, FQNEAQ. V dropped 2 bases and J dropped 5; count of bases not matched to a gene: 9. The CDR3 is made up of 16 amino acids. CDR3 in amino acids: CASSLWDRATTETQYF. The CDR3 nucleotides are TGTGCCAGCAGCTTATGGGACAGGGCCACGACGGAGACCCAGTACTTC.

This clone was recorded once. The chain uses TRBV29-1 and TRBJ2-5; TRBD2 matches 8 bases. V dropped 5 bases and J dropped 9; count of bases not matched to a gene: 20. Germline loops: CDR1 SQVTM, CDR2 ANQGSEA. This CDR3 spans 16 amino acids. DNA of the CDR3: TGCAGCGTTCCCCCCTCCGGGGGGGCCGTCGTTGCGGCCCAGTACTTC. This translates into CSVPPSGGAVVAAQYF.